This entry is about one T cell receptor (beta chain). This clonotype came up a few times. What antigen it recognizes has not been identified. No base quality information exists; no much larger clone differs at one position. The sample belongs to a study of CD8 T cells in ankylosing spondylitis (dated by TCRdb to between 2016 and 2019). For context, the study as a whole: To find TCR variants linked to disease, the study profiled T cell receptor beta repertoires in ankylosing spondylitis patients and healthy donors. The full study cohort comprised 25 ankylosing spondylitis patients and over 95 healthy donors. Peripheral blood was sampled, and synovial fluid was also collected from ankylosing spondylitis patients.

Taken from the germline V gene, the CDR1 and CDR2 loops are SGHRS and YFSETQ. The CDR3 spans 16 residues, from the cysteine through the phenylalanine. The read is trimmed to its CDR3 DNA, 48 bases read in frame from base 1. V is pruned by 1 base and J by 4 bases, leaving 7 bases of the junction without a gene match. Here is what the overall study found, with its caveats: Some motif variants were previously reported in synovial fluid and blood of reactive arthritis patients, suggesting common disease-initiation mechanisms. In peripheral blood, the disease-linked clones were found at relatively low frequencies and had a CD8+ phenotype. A TCR beta motif made up of several highly homologous amino acid variants appeared to be characteristic of blood from ankylosing spondylitis patients. The disease-linked clones were reported to be significantly enriched in matched synovial fluid samples from ankylosing spondylitis patients.

The data were produced on an Illumina HiSeq 2500. Quantitative 5'-RACE with molecular barcodes was the method used to prepare the TCR beta libraries. Per the authors' processing: Disease-linked TCR variants were identified with a new computational method built on a probabilistic model of VDJ rearrangement. TCRdb took the public reads, trimmed them with fastp at Q25, ran MiXCR for clone calling and kept in-frame beta chains. When rows share a CDR3 protein, they turn into one entry using the most common DNA and genes. These V and J calls are TCRdb output, not the study's own analysis. Recorded for this sample are around 150,000 distinct CDR3 sequences; approximately 20% of them occurred a single time. Approximately 7.6% of the sample is in the top ten clones.

The chain was built from TRBV5-1 and TRBJ2-2; TRBD2 agrees with 7 junctional bases. Material: blood, either unsorted or a sorted T cell fraction (not recorded which). The receptor's source is a male donor with ankylosing spondylitis or in good health (not recorded which). Here the CDR3 is given as CASSLLSSGSTGELFF. Here is the DNA: TGCGCCAGCAGCTTGTTGTCTAGCGGATCCACCGGGGAGCTGTTTTTT.